These 17 T cell receptor beta chains share one sample of origin, sequenced in a study of cytomegalovirus exposure and HLA in healthy donors. Vbeta (60) and Jbeta (13) primers were used in the PCR. The method was immunoSEQ multiplex PCR; TCRdb's version includes in-frame clones alone and lacks a portion of them. Here the sample spans 120,000 or so clones, approximately 69% being singletons. The sample taken for sequencing was PBMCs. All receptors derive from a woman between 50 and 59 years old in good health and CMV-seropositive.

This clone appeared a few times. This sequence joins TRBV5-1 and TRBJ2-1, with 7 bases identical to TRBD2. This CDR3 spans 15 amino acids. With V trimmed by 4 bases and J by 4 bases, 8 bases remained unmatched. In germline, CDR1 is SGHRS, CDR2 YFSETQ. CDR3 sequence reads: CASSQTGTTYNEQFF. For the CDR3, the DNA is TGCGCCAGCAGCCAGACCGGGACTACTTACAATGAGCAGTTCTTC. Full variable domain (rest looked up from reference TRBV5-1 and TRBJ2-1): KAGVTQTPRYLIKTRGQQVTLSCSPISGHRSVSWYQQTPGQGLQFLFEYFSETQRNKGNFPGRFSGRQFSNSRSEMNVSTLELGDSALYLCASSQTGTTYNEQFFGPGTRLTVL.

This clone has more than one count but fewer than ten. V gene TRBV6-1 combines with J gene TRBJ1-5; TRBD1 matches at 7 bases. The CDR3 loop spans 14 amino acids. The germline V gene encodes CDR1 MNHNS and CDR2 SASEGT. V lost 1 base to trimming and J lost 5 bases; unmatched junction nucleotides: 2. CDR3 sequence reads: CASSEDRGYQPQHF. The CDR3 DNA is TGTGCCAGCAGTGAAGACAGGGGTTATCAGCCCCAGCATTTT.

The chain employs TRBV28 and TRBJ1-4; D is perhaps TRBD1 (6 bases). There are 19 residues in the CDR3. Germline V CDR1 and CDR2: MDHEN, SYDVKM. V lost 2 bases to trimming and J lost 0 bases, with 19 bases between them. CDR3 bases: TGTGCCAGCAGTTTAATCTTCGGCAGCCGGACAGCAACTAATGAAAAACTGTTTTTT. As protein: CASSLIFGSRTATNEKLFF.

The rearrangement joins TRBV7-2 to TRBJ2-3; D is possibly TRBD2 (6 bases). Trimming removed 3 bases at V and 0 bases at J, with 13 bases between. In germline, CDR1 is SGHTA, CDR2 FQGNSA. This CDR3 is built from 16 residues. The CDR3, as DNA: TGTGCCAGCAGCTTGTCTGCGGGGCTTAGCACAGATACGCAGTATTTT. It specifies CASSLSAGLSTDTQYF.

This chain connects TRBV9 to TRBJ2-7; 11 bases fit TRBD2. The CDR3 is 17 amino acids. Germline lookup yields CDR1 SGDLS and CDR2 YYNGEE. V shed 0 bases, J shed 1 base, and the junction held 6 bases outside the gene matches. The DNA of the CDR3 is TGTGCCAGCAGCGTAGGAACTAGCGGGAGTTCATCCTACGAGCAGTACTTC. This encodes CASSVGTSGSSSYEQYF.

On this clone: Relative to the germline gene, one junction end is altered; a read error may explain this. This chain joins TRBV15 and TRBJ2-1; 14 nucleotides line up with TRBD2. CDR3 length equals 22 residues. Germline CDR1 is LNHNV and CDR2 is YYDKDF (reference sequence). The CDR3 nucleotides read TGTGCCACCAGCAGAAACACCCCGGGACTAGCGGGGGTCTTTCCTGCCTACAATGAGCGGTTCTTC. Encoded protein: CATSRNTPGLAGVFPAYNERFF.

V is TRBV30 and J is TRBJ1-4, with unresolved D. CDR1 is GTSNPN, CDR2 SVGIG, per germline (reference sequence). The V gene lost 0 bases and the J gene lost 4 bases, with 18 bases spanning the gap. The length of the CDR3 is 17 residues. The DNA for the CDR3 is TGTGCCTGGAGTGTACTCCGTACGGGGTTTTATAATGAAAAACTGTTTTTT. This codes for CAWSVLRTGFYNEKLFF.

CDR3 sequence reads: CASSMDRGSYGYTF. The DNA for the CDR3 is TGTGCCAGTAGTATGGACAGGGGCAGCTATGGCTACACCTTC. The genes are TRBV19 and TRBJ1-2; 9 positions match TRBD1. Germline CDR1 and CDR2: LNHDA and SQIVND (reference sequence). J lost 4 bases, V lost 3 bases, and 3 bases had no gene match. CDR3 size: 14 residues.

The chain recombines TRBV5-6 with TRBJ2-3, with D uncertain. Trimming took off 2 bases at V and 1 base at J, with 8 bases between the two ends. This CDR3 comprises 14 residues. Germline lookup yields CDR1 SGHDT and CDR2 YYEEEE. For the CDR3, the DNA is TGTGCCAGCAGCTTAGCCACCCGCACAGATACGCAGTATTTT. Translating gives CASSLATRTDTQYF.

The chain couples TRBV13 to TRBJ1-1, with TRBD1 matching over 7 bases. Germline V gene data show CDR1 as PRHDT and CDR2 as FYEKMQ (reference sequence). The CDR3 runs 14 residues. Unmatched junction bases numbered 5, after V lost 5 bases and J lost 2 bases. CDR3 loop: CASSAGTVNTEAFF. Here the CDR3 DNA reads TGTGCCAGCAGCGCGGGGACAGTTAACACTGAAGCTTTCTTT.

This chain joins TRBV2 and TRBJ2-3; D is unclear. CDR3 length equals 11 residues. Trimming removed 4 bases at V and 3 bases at J, with 2 bases between. In germline, CDR1 is SNHLY, CDR2 FYNNEI. In DNA form, the CDR3 reads TGTGCCAGCAGTGCTACAGATACGCAGTATTTT. Translated, it gives CASSATDTQYF.

V gene TRBV4-1 combines with J gene TRBJ2-3; no reliable D call. Deletions cut 1 base from V and 4 bases from J, with 6 bases between. Germline CDR1 and CDR2: MGHRA and YSYEKL. This CDR3 is 13 amino acids long. CDR3 residues: CASSQAVADTQYF. The DNA of the CDR3 is TGCGCCAGCAGCCAAGCGGTTGCAGATACGCAGTATTTT.

V usage is TRBV6-6 and J usage is TRBJ1-4, with no clear D. Per the germline V gene, CDR1 is MNHNY and CDR2 is SVGAGI (reference sequence). Trimming took off 2 bases at V and 7 bases at J, with 11 bases between the two ends. The CDR3 extends over 14 amino acids. The CDR3 loop is CASSYGGKGEKLFF. The CDR3 DNA reads as TGTGCCAGCAGTTACGGAGGAAAGGGTGAAAAACTGTTTTTT.

This chain joins TRBV29-1 and TRBJ2-1, with D possibly being TRBD1 (5 bases). The ends were cut back, 1 base at V and 6 bases at J, with 19 bases in the middle. CDR1 and CDR2 from the germline V gene are SQVTM and ANQGSEA. This CDR3 spans 16 amino acids. The chain's CDR3 is CSVEVRTRSIVNEQFF. The DNA for the CDR3 is TGCAGCGTTGAAGTTCGGACAAGGAGCATTGTCAATGAGCAGTTCTTC.

The rearrangement links TRBV7-2 to TRBJ2-5, with a tentative D call TRBD2 (5 bases). Deletions cut 3 bases from V and 5 bases from J, with 10 bases between. CDR1 is SGHTA, CDR2 FQGNSA, per germline. The CDR3 consists of 13 residues. Here the CDR3 reads CASSFVEGETQYF. In DNA, the CDR3 is TGTGCCAGCAGCTTCGTAGAGGGCGAGACCCAGTACTTC.

The chain recombines TRBV11-2 with TRBJ1-4; 7 positions match TRBD1. The V gene's germline CDR1 is SGHAT and CDR2 FQNNGV. Trimming removed 6 bases from V and 2 bases from J; junction bases left unmatched: 6. The CDR3 has 15 amino acids. The CDR3, as DNA: TGTGCCAGCAGACTAGGGACAGTCACTAATGAAAAACTGTTTTTT. This gives the protein CASRLGTVTNEKLFF.

This clone turned up a few times. The identical CDR3 is also encoded by other nucleotide sequences in the sample. The chain recombines TRBV18 with TRBJ2-7, with D uncertain. The germline V and J ends were trimmed by 3 bases and 3 bases, with 9 bases remaining between them. Per the germline V gene, CDR1 is KGHSH and CDR2 is LQKENI. There are 13 residues in the CDR3. CDR3 DNA sequence: TGTGCCAGCTCACCTCCTTCACTCTACGAGCAGTACTTC. Translated: CASSPPSLYEQYF.